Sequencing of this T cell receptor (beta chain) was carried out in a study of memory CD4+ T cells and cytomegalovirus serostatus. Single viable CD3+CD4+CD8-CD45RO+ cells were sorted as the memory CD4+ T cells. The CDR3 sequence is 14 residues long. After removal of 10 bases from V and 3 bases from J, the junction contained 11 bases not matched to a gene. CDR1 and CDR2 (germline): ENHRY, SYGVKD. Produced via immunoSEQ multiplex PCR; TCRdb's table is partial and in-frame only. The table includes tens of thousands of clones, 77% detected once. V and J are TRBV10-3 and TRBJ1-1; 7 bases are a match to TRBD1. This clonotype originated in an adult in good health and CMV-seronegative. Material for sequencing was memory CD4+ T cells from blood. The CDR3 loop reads CATHQAGGDTEAFF. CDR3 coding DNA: TGTGCCACCCACCAGGCAGGGGGGGACACTGAAGCTTTCTTT.